The sequence of this TCR beta chain was determined in a study of blood T cell repertoires in COVID-19. The authors' processing: Amplification of reference gene primers was used by the study to estimate nucleated cell counts. Some clones are missing from TCRdb's copy, which holds only in-frame ones; the method was immunoSEQ multiplex PCR. The V and J calls and the clone size are those of that table, but D and trimming were determined from the DNA. The profile shows about 160,000 clones, roughly 90% of them singletons. The CDR3 has 13 residues. Deletions cut 6 bases from V and 6 bases from J, with 11 bases between.

The sequencing input was peripheral blood. The V gene is TRBV12-3 or TRBV12-4, the J gene TRBJ1-4, with no clear D. The receptor was derived from a man aged 30-40 years with COVID-19, enrolled during active disease. The DNA of the CDR3 is TGTGCCAGCAGCAATCAACTAGATGAAAAACTGTTTTTT. Its protein product is CASSNQLDEKLFF.